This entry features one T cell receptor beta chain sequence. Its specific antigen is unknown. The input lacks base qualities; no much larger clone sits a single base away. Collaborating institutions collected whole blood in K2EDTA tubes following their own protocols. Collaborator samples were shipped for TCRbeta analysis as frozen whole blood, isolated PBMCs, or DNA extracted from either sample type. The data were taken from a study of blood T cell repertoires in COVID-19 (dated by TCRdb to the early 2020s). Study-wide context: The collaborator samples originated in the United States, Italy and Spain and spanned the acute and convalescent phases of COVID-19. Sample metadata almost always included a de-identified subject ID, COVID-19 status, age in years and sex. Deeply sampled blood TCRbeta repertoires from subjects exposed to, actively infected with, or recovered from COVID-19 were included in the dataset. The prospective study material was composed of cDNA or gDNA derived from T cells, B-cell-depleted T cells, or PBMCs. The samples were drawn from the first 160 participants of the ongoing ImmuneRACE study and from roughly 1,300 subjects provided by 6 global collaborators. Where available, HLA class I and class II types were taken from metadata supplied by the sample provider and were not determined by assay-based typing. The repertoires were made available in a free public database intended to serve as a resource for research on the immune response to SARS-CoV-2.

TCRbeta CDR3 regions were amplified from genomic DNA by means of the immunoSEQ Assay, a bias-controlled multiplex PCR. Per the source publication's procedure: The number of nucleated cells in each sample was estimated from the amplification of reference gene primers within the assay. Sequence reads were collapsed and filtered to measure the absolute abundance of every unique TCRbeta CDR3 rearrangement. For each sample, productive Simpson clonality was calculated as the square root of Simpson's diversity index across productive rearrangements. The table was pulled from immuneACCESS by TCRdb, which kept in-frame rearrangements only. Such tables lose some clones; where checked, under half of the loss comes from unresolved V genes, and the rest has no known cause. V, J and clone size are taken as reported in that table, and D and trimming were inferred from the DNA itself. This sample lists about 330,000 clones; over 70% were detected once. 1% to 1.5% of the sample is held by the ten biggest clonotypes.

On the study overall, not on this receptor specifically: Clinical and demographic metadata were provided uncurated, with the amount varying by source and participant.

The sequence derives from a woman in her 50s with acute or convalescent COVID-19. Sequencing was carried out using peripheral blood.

For the CDR3, the sequence is CASSLRQGLAYGYTF. At the DNA level, the sequence is TGTGCCAGCAGCCTGCGACAGGGATTGGCCTATGGCTACACCTTC. Rearrangement joined TRBV7-8 to TRBJ1-2, with 7 bases matching TRBD1. There are 15 amino acids in the CDR3, from cysteine to phenylalanine inclusive. Only the CDR3 DNA stays, 45 bases, in frame from base 1. V ends up 5 bases short and J 4 bases short, with an unmatched junction base count of 10. Looking up the germline V gene yields CDR1 SGHVS and CDR2 FQNEAQ.